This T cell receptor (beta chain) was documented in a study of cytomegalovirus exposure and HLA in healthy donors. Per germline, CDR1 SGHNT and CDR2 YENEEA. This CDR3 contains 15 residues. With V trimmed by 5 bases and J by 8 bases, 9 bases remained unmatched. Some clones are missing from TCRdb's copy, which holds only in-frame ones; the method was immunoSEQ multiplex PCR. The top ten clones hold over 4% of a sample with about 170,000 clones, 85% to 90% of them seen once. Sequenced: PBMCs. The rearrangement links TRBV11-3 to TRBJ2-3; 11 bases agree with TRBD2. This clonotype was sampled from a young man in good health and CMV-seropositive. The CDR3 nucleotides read TGTGCCAGCAGCCCGACTAGCGGGATTCCCGGTACGCAGTATTTT. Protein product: CASSPTSGIPGTQYF.